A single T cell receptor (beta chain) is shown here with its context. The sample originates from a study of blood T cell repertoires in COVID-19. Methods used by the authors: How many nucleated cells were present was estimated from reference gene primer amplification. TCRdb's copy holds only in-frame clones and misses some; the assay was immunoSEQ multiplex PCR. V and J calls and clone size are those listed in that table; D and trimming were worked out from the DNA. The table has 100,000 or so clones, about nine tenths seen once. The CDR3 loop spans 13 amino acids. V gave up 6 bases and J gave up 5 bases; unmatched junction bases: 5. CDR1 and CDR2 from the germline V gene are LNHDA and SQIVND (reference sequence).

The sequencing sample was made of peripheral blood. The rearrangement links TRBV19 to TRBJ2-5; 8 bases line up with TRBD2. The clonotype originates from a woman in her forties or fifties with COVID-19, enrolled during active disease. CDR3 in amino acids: CASSTTSVETQYF. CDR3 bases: TGTGCCAGTAGCACGACTAGCGTGGAGACCCAGTACTTC.